These 27 T cell receptor beta chains were all obtained from the same sample, sequenced in a study of T cell responses to AZD1222 COVID-19 vaccine. Method: immunoSEQ multiplex PCR; TCRdb's copy keeps in-frame clones and lacks some. The repertoire holds around 180,000 clones, with 87% as singletons. The input for sequencing was peripheral blood, taken on day 0 of MenACWY control vaccination. These receptors came from an adult in good health.

The chain uses TRBV10-1 and TRBJ2-1, with TRBD1 as a possible D gene (8 bases). Between the trimmed V and J ends, which lost 2 bases and 7 bases, there was a span of 12 bases. Germline V lookup: CDR1 WNHNN, CDR2 SYGVQD (reference sequence). The CDR3 runs to 14 residues. Here the CDR3 reads CASSETGGENEQFF. The DNA for the CDR3 is TGCGCCAGCAGTGAGACAGGGGGGGAGAATGAGCAGTTCTTC.

The V and J genes are TRBV28 and TRBJ1-3; 8 positions match TRBD1. The CDR3 contains 16 residues. V was clipped by 4 bases and J by 2 bases; unmatched bases: 7. Per the germline V gene, CDR1 is MDHEN and CDR2 is SYDVKM. The CDR3 reads CASSYPQGAPGNTIYF. For the CDR3, the DNA is TGTGCCAGCAGTTACCCCCAGGGGGCGCCTGGAAACACCATATATTTT.

The rearrangement joins TRBV4-1 to TRBJ1-1; no firm D call. This CDR3 is 13 amino acids long. Trimming removed 4 bases from V and 5 bases from J, with 11 bases in between. Germline V gene sequence: CDR1 MGHRA, CDR2 YSYEKL. The DNA of the CDR3 is TGCGCCAGCAGCCCCGCAGTTGTTACTGAAGCTTTCTTT. Translation gives CASSPAVVTEAFF.

The gene calls are TRBV7-8 and TRBJ1-5; 7 nucleotides line up with TRBD1. In germline, CDR1 is SGHVS, CDR2 FQNEAQ. J was trimmed by 3 bases and V by 5 bases; bases with no gene match: 10. The CDR3 sequence is 16 residues long. CDR3 amino acids: CASSHLQGLNNQPQHF. The CDR3 DNA is TGTGCCAGCAGCCATTTACAGGGGTTAAACAATCAGCCCCAGCATTTT.

The count of this clone is one. The chain carries TRBV28 and TRBJ1-2; unclear D gene. Germline V CDR1 and CDR2: MDHEN, SYDVKM. V lost 3 bases and J 6 bases, leaving 11 bases between the germline ends. The CDR3 contains 13 residues. In DNA form, the CDR3 reads TGTGCCAGCAGTTTTCCAGGAGTACATGGCTACACCTTC. This gives the protein CASSFPGVHGYTF.

This rearrangement joins TRBV6-4 to TRBJ2-3; 9 nucleotides match TRBD2. V shed 2 bases and J 4 bases; nucleotides not matched to a gene: 7. Germline CDR1 and CDR2: MRHNA and SNTAGT. This CDR3 comprises 16 residues. CDR3 region: CASSDTAGGTSDTQYF. CDR3 DNA sequence: TGTGCCAGCAGTGACACGGCGGGGGGGACATCAGATACGCAGTATTTT.

V is TRBV29-1 and J is TRBJ2-7, with D unresolved. CDR3 length equals 11 residues. CDR1 and CDR2 from the germline V gene are SQVTM and ANQGSEA. V was cut by 3 bases and J by 6 bases, with 9 bases left in between. DNA for the CDR3: TGCAGCGTTGACAGGCCCTCCGAGCAGTACTTC. Translation gives CSVDRPSEQYF.

This clone showed up just once. The chain recombines TRBV29-1 with TRBJ1-2; D is unresolved. The ends were cut back, 5 bases at V and 6 bases at J, with 16 bases in the middle. The CDR3 extends over 13 amino acids. The germline CDR1 and CDR2 sequences are SQVTM and ANQGSEA. The CDR3 reads CSVLPTDGNGYTF. The CDR3 nucleotides read TGCAGCGTTCTCCCTACTGATGGGAATGGCTACACCTTC.

The chain links TRBV2 to TRBJ2-1, with 9 bases lining up with TRBD1. The CDR3 spans 13 residues. J gave up 7 bases and V 7 bases, and 5 bases lay outside the gene matches. Germline V gene sequence: CDR1 SNHLY, CDR2 FYNNEI. As DNA, the CDR3 is TGTGCCAGCAAGATGACAGGGGGAAATGAGCAGTTCTTC. Translation: CASKMTGGNEQFF. Based on the CDR3 plus reference TRBV2 and TRBJ2-1, the full variable domain is EPEVTQTPSHQVTQMGQEVILRCVPISNHLYFYWYRQILGQKVEFLVSFYNNEISEKSEIFDDQFSVERPDGSNFTLKIRSTKLEDSAMYFCASKMTGGNEQFFGPGTRLTVL.

Only one count was recorded for this clone. The chain uses TRBV28 and TRBJ2-7; D gene unclear. Between the trimmed V and J ends, which lost 1 base and 0 bases, there was a span of 7 bases. The CDR3 totals 14 residues. Germline CDR1 reads MDHEN; CDR2 reads SYDVKM. Here the CDR3 DNA reads TGTGCCAGCAGTTTATTCCGGAGCTCCTACGAGCAGTACTTC. Translation gives CASSLFRSSYEQYF.

This clone was seen a handful of times. This chain uses TRBV19 with TRBJ1-1, with D perhaps TRBD1 (6 bases). The CDR3 runs 12 residues. Deletions cut 3 bases from V and 9 bases from J, with 11 bases between. Per germline, CDR1 LNHDA and CDR2 SQIVND (reference sequence). The CDR3 DNA sequence: TGTGCCAGTAGTATCCCAGGGGTAAAAGCTTTCTTT. This translates into CASSIPGVKAFF.

The chain combines TRBV7-2 with TRBJ1-2, with no clear D. Trimming took 1 base from V and 7 from J, leaving 7 bases between them. The CDR3 is made up of 12 amino acids. CDR1 and CDR2 (germline): SGHTA, FQGNSA. The CDR3 sequence is CASSLGFAGYTF. CDR3 sequence (DNA): TGTGCCAGCAGCTTAGGCTTTGCTGGCTACACCTTC.

The V call is TRBV6-1, the J call TRBJ1-2; D is ambiguous. Trimming shortened V by 2 bases and J by 4 bases, and 11 bases separated the two germline ends. Per the germline V gene, CDR1 is MNHNS and CDR2 is SASEGT. The CDR3 length is 14 residues. The chain's CDR3 is CASSESRRSYGYTF. The DNA of the CDR3 is TGTGCCAGCAGTGAAAGTCGTCGGAGCTATGGCTACACCTTC.

This clone has only one observation. The V gene is TRBV6-1, the J gene TRBJ1-1; TRBD1 might be the D (5 bases). V gave up 2 bases and J gave up 0 bases, with 13 bases separating them. The CDR3 covers 16 residues. The germline V gene encodes CDR1 MNHNS and CDR2 SASEGT. The CDR3 region is CASSEKEGSMNTEAFF. The CDR3 DNA reads as TGTGCCAGCAGTGAAAAGGAGGGGTCCATGAACACTGAAGCTTTCTTT.

This rearrangement joins TRBV6-5 to TRBJ2-1; 10 nucleotides match TRBD2. The CDR3 consists of 15 residues. In germline, CDR1 is MNHEY, CDR2 SVGAGI. After removal of 6 bases from V and 5 bases from J, the junction contained 7 bases not matched to a gene. This chain's CDR3 is CASSQTSGANNEQFF. CDR3 sequence (DNA): TGTGCCAGCAGCCAAACTAGCGGGGCAAACAATGAGCAGTTCTTC.

The gene calls are TRBV14 and TRBJ2-7; D gene unclear. The CDR3 spans 12 residues. V was pared by 1 base and J by 2 bases, with 3 bases between. CDR1 SGHDN and CDR2 FVKESK come from the germline V gene. The DNA for the CDR3 is TGTGCCAGCAGCCAAGGGGCCTACGAGCAGTACTTC. It is translated as CASSQGAYEQYF.

The rearrangement uses TRBV4-1 and TRBJ2-3; TRBD1 matches at 8 bases. J lost 0 bases, V lost 0 bases, and 11 bases had no gene match. In germline, CDR1 is MGHRA, CDR2 YSYEKL. This CDR3 spans 19 amino acids. This chain's CDR3 is CASSQDPSDRADSTDTQYF. In nucleotides, the CDR3 is TGCGCCAGCAGCCAAGACCCATCGGACAGGGCAGATAGCACAGATACGCAGTATTTT.

The J gene is TRBJ2-3, the V gene TRBV10-3; D uncertain. The CDR3 sequence is 15 residues long. Germline V lookup: CDR1 ENHRY, CDR2 SYGVKD. V lost 0 bases and J lost 4, with 11 bases in between. The CDR3 loop reads CAISESDADSDTQYF. The CDR3 bases are TGTGCCATCAGTGAGTCTGATGCGGATTCAGATACGCAGTATTTT.

The chain uses TRBV27 and TRBJ2-6; 7 bases agree with TRBD1. The CDR3 is 15 amino acids. V was pared by 4 bases and J by 1 base, with 1 base of the junction left unmatched. Germline V CDR1 and CDR2: MNHEY, SMNVEV (reference sequence). As DNA, the CDR3 is TGTGCCAGCAGTTCCAGGGGGTCTGGGGCCAACGTCCTGACTTTC. It is translated as CASSSRGSGANVLTF.

The chain combines TRBV19 with TRBJ2-2, with 9 positions matching TRBD2. With V trimmed by 3 bases and J by 6 bases, 2 bases remained unmatched. Germline assignment: CDR1 LNHDA and CDR2 SQIVND (reference sequence). The CDR3 is made up of 14 amino acids. In nucleotides, the CDR3 is TGTGCCAGTAGTATTCAGCGGGGGGCCGGGGAGCTGTTTTTT. It translates to CASSIQRGAGELFF.

The CDR3 region is CASSQLLAGGSNNEQFF. The DNA for the CDR3 is TGTGCCAGCAGCCAACTGCTAGCGGGAGGTTCAAACAATGAGCAGTTCTTC. The chain uses TRBV14 and TRBJ2-1; TRBD2 matches at 11 bases. The CDR3 extends over 17 amino acids. The J segment lost 5 bases and the V segment lost 2 bases, leaving 8 bases of the junction unmatched. Germline V gene data show CDR1 as SGHDN and CDR2 as FVKESK.

This chain uses TRBV28 with TRBJ2-3, with TRBD2 matching 8 bases. V dropped 6 bases and J dropped 0; count of bases not matched to a gene: 5. From germline, CDR1 is MDHEN and CDR2 SYDVKM. This CDR3 contains 15 residues. The CDR3 bases are TGTGCCAGCAGCCGTAGCGGGATGAGCACAGATACGCAGTATTTT. Protein: CASSRSGMSTDTQYF.

The V and J genes are TRBV7-9 and TRBJ2-5; 11 positions match TRBD2. The germline gives CDR1 SEHNR, CDR2 FQNEAQ (reference sequence). The CDR3 contains 15 residues. V gave up 1 base and J gave up 7 bases; unmatched junction bases: 5. This CDR3 reads CASSLGGLAGGTQYF. In DNA form, the CDR3 reads TGTGCCAGCAGCTTAGGAGGACTAGCGGGCGGGACCCAGTACTTC. Variable domain in full (rest from reference TRBV7-9 and TRBJ2-5): DTGVSQNPRHKITKRGQNVTFRCDPISEHNRLYWYRQTLGQGPEFLTYFQNEAQLEKSRLLSDRFSAERPKGSFSTLEIQRTEQGDSAMYLCASSLGGLAGGTQYFGPGTRLLVL.

The rearrangement links TRBV2 to TRBJ1-2; 7 bases fit TRBD1. After removal of 4 bases from V and 4 bases from J, the junction contained 9 bases not matched to a gene. Germline loops: CDR1 SNHLY, CDR2 FYNNEI. This CDR3 comprises 15 residues. The CDR3: CASSGTGEKGYGYTF. DNA for the CDR3: TGTGCCAGCAGTGGAACAGGGGAAAAAGGCTATGGCTACACCTTC.

This chain joins TRBV12-3 or TRBV12-4 and TRBJ1-3; D is possibly TRBD1 (5 bases). The germline V and J ends were trimmed by 6 bases and 15 bases, with 15 bases remaining between them. The length of the CDR3 is 11 residues. The CDR3: CASRKRDGQYF. CDR3 in DNA: TGTGCCAGCAGGAAAAGGGACGGACAATATTTT.

This chain links TRBV19 with TRBJ1-1; D ambiguous. The CDR3 consists of 15 residues. V lost 5 bases to trimming and J lost 1 base, with 14 bases between them. Germline V lookup: CDR1 LNHDA, CDR2 SQIVND (reference sequence). In nucleotides, the CDR3 is TGTGCCAGTAGTGGGTGGGAGGGCTGGAACACTGAAGCTTTCTTT. Residues: CASSGWEGWNTEAFF.

The genes are TRBV18 and TRBJ1-5; D is unclear. Germline V gene lookup returns CDR1 KGHSH and CDR2 LQKENI. CDR3 length: 14 amino acids. Trimming removed 6 bases from V and 3 bases from J, with 12 bases in between. The CDR3 DNA reads TGTGCCAGCTCGCAGGACGGCATCAATCAGCCCCAGCATTTT. Protein product: CASSQDGINQPQHF.